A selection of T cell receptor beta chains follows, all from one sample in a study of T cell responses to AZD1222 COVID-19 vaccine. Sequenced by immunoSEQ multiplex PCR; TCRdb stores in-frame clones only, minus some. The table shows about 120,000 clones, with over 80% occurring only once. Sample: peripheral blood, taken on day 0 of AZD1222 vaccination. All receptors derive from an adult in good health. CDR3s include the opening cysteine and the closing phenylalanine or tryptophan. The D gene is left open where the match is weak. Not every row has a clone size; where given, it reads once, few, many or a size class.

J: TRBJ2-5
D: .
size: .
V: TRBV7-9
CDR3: CASSHPSDNQETQYF
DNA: TGTGCCAGCAGCCACCCGTCGGACAATCAAGAGACCCAGTACTTC

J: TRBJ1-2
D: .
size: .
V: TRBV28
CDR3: CASSLWADYGYTF
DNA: TGTGCCAGCAGTTTATGGGCAGACTATGGCTACACCTTC

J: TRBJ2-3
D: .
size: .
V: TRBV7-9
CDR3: CASSLLRGEISDTQYF
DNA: TGTGCCAGCAGCCTGTTGAGGGGCGAAATTTCAGATACGCAGTATTTT

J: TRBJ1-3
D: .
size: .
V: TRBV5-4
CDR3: CASSSGLASGNTIYF
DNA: TGTGCCAGCAGCTCGGGATTGGCCTCTGGAAACACCATATATTTT

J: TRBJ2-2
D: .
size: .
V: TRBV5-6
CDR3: CASSAPWGEDTGELFF
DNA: TGTGCCAGCAGCGCGCCGTGGGGGGAGGACACCGGGGAGCTGTTTTTT

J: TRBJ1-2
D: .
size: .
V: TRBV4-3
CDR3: CASSQGLVGAIGYTF
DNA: TGCGCCAGCAGCCAAGGACTGGTTGGGGCTATAGGCTACACCTTC

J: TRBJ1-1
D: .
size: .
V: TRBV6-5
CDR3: CASTHGGGANTEAFF
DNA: TGTGCCAGCACCCACGGGGGCGGGGCGAACACTGAAGCTTTCTTT

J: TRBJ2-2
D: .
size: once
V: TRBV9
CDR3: CASSDGTGTPGELFF
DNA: TGTGCCAGCAGCGACGGAACCGGGACCCCCGGGGAGCTGTTTTTT

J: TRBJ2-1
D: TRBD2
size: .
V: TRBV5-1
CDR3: CASSPREVWEQFF
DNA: TGCGCCAGCAGCCCCCGGGAGGTTTGGGAGCAGTTCTTC

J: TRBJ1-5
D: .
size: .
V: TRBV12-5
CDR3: CASGLYIDSNQPQHF
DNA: TGTGCTAGTGGTTTGTATATCGACAGCAATCAGCCCCAGCATTTT

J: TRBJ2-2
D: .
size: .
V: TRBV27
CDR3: CASSLYGELFF
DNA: TGTGCCAGCAGTTTATATGGGGAGCTGTTTTTT

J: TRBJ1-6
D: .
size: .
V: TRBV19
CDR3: CASSIETGYNSPLHF
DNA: TGTGCCAGTAGTATCGAGACAGGCTATAATTCACCCCTCCACTTT

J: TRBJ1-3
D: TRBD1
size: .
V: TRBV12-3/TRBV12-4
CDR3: CAHPQGAGNTIYF
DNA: TGTGCCCACCCGCAGGGGGCTGGAAACACCATATATTTT

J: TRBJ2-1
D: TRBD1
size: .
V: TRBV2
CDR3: CASSEGQGSTSSYNEQFF
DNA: TGTGCCAGCAGTGAGGGACAGGGGTCTACGAGCTCCTACAATGAGCAGTTCTTC

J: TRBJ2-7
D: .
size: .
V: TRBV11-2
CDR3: CASSSDSYEQYF
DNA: TGTGCCAGCAGCTCGGATTCCTACGAGCAGTACTTC

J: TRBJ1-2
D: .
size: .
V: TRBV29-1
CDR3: CSVDTGRTYGYTF
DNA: TGCAGCGTTGATACTGGCCGGACCTATGGCTACACCTTC

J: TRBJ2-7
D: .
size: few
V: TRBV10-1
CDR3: CASSESGEGSEQYF
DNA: TGCGCCAGCAGTGAGTCGGGTGAGGGGAGCGAGCAGTACTTC

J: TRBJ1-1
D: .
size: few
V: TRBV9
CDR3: CASSVDNRRNTEAFF
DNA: TGTGCCAGCAGCGTAGATAACAGGAGGAACACTGAAGCTTTCTTT

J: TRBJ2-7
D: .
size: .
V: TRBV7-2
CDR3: CASSFITYEQYF
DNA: TGTGCCAGCAGCTTCATCACCTACGAGCAGTACTTC

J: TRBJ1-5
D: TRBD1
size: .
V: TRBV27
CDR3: CASRSLQGASQPQHF
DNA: TGTGCCAGCAGATCGTTACAGGGGGCAAGTCAGCCCCAGCATTTT

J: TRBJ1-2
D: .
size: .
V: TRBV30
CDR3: CAWSPPYGYTF
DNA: TGTGCCTGGAGCCCGCCCTATGGCTACACCTTC

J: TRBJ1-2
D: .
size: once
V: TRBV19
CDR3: CASTLDTSYGYTF
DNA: TGTGCCAGTACCCTGGACACAAGCTATGGCTACACCTTC

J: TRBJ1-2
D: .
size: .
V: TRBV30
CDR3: CAFRSYGYTF
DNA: TGTGCATTCCGGTCGTATGGCTACACCTTC

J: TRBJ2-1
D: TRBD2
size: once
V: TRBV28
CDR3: CASSFFAGVDEQFF
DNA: TGTGCCAGCAGTTTTTTTGCGGGAGTCGATGAGCAGTTCTTC

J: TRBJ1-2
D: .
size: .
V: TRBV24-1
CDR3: CATSIDGNYGYTF
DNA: TGTGCCACCAGTATTGACGGGAACTATGGCTACACCTTC

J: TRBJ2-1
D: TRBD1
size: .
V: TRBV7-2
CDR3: CASSRDSYNEQFF
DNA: TGTGCCAGCAGCCGGGACAGCTACAATGAGCAGTTCTTC

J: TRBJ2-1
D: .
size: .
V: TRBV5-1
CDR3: CASSPGTEQFF
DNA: TGCGCCAGCAGCCCGGGGACAGAGCAGTTCTTC

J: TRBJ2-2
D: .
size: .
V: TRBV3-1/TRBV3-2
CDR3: CASSSGANTGELFF
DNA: TGTGCCAGCAGCTCGGGAGCGAACACCGGGGAGCTGTTTTTT

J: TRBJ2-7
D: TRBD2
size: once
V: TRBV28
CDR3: CASSFPAGATSGGNEQYF
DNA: TGTGCCAGCAGTTTCCCCGCGGGGGCGACTAGCGGGGGAAACGAGCAGTACTTC